Shown below are 6 T cell receptor beta chains from a single sample sequenced in a study of T cell repertoires in cytomegalovirus infection. Their antigens remain unidentified. A single record per CDR3 protein comes from TCRdb applying MiXCR to the reads. In the table there are 450,000 to 600,000 distinct CDR3 sequences, about 42% of which are singletons. The sequences come from cultured PBMCs, collected from culture after CMV antigen stimulation. The receptors were sampled from a human donor in good health (CMV status not recorded). Some clones in this sample may be carry-over from other donors' samples.

This clonotype was picked up a small number of times. The CDR3 sequence: CASSVYEQYF. DNA for the CDR3: TGTGCCAGCAGTGTGTACGAGCAGTACTTC. The J gene is TRBJ2-7, the V gene TRBV2; no definite D call. Trimming took 4 bases from V and 4 from J, leaving 2 bases between them. The CDR3 runs to 10 residues. Germline CDR1 and CDR2: SNHLY and FYNNEI.

V and J are TRBV7-6 and TRBJ1-2; 8 nucleotides line up with TRBD1. Germline V gene lookup returns CDR1 SGHVS and CDR2 FNYEAQ. The CDR3 totals 14 residues. Losses at the gene ends were 1 base for V and 5 bases for J; bases not matched to a gene: 3. DNA of the CDR3: TGTGCCAGCAGCTTAGACGGGACAGGTTATGGCTACACCTTC. It yields the protein CASSLDGTGYGYTF. Filled out from reference TRBV7-6 and TRBJ1-2, the complete variable domain reads GAGVSQSPRYKVTKRGQDVALRCDPISGHVSLYWYRQALGQGPEFLTYFNYEAQQDKSGLPNDRFSAERPEGSISTLTIQRTEQRDSAMYRCASSLDGTGYGYTFGSGTRLTVV.

This clonotype was observed a handful of times. The genes are TRBV28 and TRBJ1-1, with a possible D match to TRBD1 (6 bases). The germline V gene encodes CDR1 MDHEN and CDR2 SYDVKM. Trimming cost V 7 bases and J 8 bases, with 14 bases left between them. The CDR3 is 12 amino acids. The CDR3 is CASTDLGGEAFF. The CDR3 DNA sequence: TGTGCCAGCACCGATCTGGGGGGCGAAGCTTTCTTT.

The sample holds a few counts of this clonotype. The chain employs TRBV25-1 and TRBJ1-1, with D perhaps matching TRBD1 (6 bases). V lost 4 bases to trimming and J lost 1 base, with 7 bases between them. The CDR3 spans 13 residues. Germline values: CDR1 MGHDK, CDR2 SYGVNS. The CDR3 DNA is TGTGCCAGCAGTGGACAGGAGAACACTGAAGCTTTCTTT. As protein: CASSGQENTEAFF. Filled out from reference TRBV25-1 and TRBJ1-1, the complete variable domain reads EADIYQTPRYLVIGTGKKITLECSQTMGHDKMYWYQQDPGMELHLIHYSYGVNSTEKGDLSSESTVSRIRTEHFPLTLESARPSHTSQYLCASSGQENTEAFFGQGTRLTVV.

This clonotype has a handful of counts. The CDR3 spells CASSLSGQAFSGANVLTF. The CDR3 DNA follows: TGTGCCAGCAGCCTCTCCGGACAGGCCTTCTCTGGGGCCAACGTCCTGACTTTC. The rearrangement links TRBV7-2 to TRBJ2-6; 7 bases line up with TRBD1. The length of the CDR3 is 18 residues. The V segment lost 5 bases and the J segment 0 bases; nucleotides outside the gene matches: 10. CDR1 SGHTA and CDR2 FQGNSA come from the germline V gene.

CDR3 sequence reads: CASSKTAAYTDTQYF. In nucleotides, the CDR3 is TGTGCCAGCAGCAAAACAGCGGCATACACAGATACGCAGTATTTT. The J gene is TRBJ2-3, the V gene TRBV7-6; possible D gene TRBD2, 5 bases. The germline V and J ends were trimmed by 5 bases and 2 bases, with 14 bases remaining between them. The CDR3 length is 15 residues. Per germline, CDR1 SGHVS and CDR2 FNYEAQ.